Below, 8 T cell receptor beta chains from the same sample are listed, as sequenced in a study of blood T cell repertoires in COVID-19. The assay was immunoSEQ multiplex PCR, and TCRdb's table has in-frame clones only and misses some. This sample yields approximately 220,000 clones, of which about four fifths are seen a single time; 4.5% to 5% belongs to the top ten. Sequenced input: PBMCs or T cells enriched from blood (not recorded which). The receptors were gathered from a woman aged 45-60 years who had been exposed to COVID-19.

This chain connects TRBV19 to TRBJ1-1, with D perhaps matching TRBD1 (5 bases). This CDR3 has 15 amino acids. Germline V lookup: CDR1 LNHDA, CDR2 SQIVND (reference sequence). V was clipped by 3 bases and J by 4 bases, with 15 bases between them. CDR3 bases: TGTGCCAGTAGTATGGGTGGGGGAGCGGGCACTGAAGCTTTCTTT. Its translation is CASSMGGGAGTEAFF.

This clone occurred a few times. The rearrangement links TRBV7-9 to TRBJ1-1, with D possibly matching TRBD1 (6 bases). Germline V gene data show CDR1 as SEHNR and CDR2 as FQNEAQ (reference sequence). The CDR3 has 15 amino acids. With 0 bases removed from V and 4 bases from J, the gap between germline ends came to 12 bases. The CDR3 nucleotides are TGTGCCAGCAGCTTAGCGACAGGAAGGACCACTGAAGCTTTCTTT. Its protein product is CASSLATGRTTEAFF.

The CDR3 nucleotides read TGTGCCAGCAGCTTGGGAGGGATGAACACTGAAGCTTTCTTT. It is translated as CASSLGGMNTEAFF. This sequence joins TRBV5-8 and TRBJ1-1, with D uncertain. The CDR3 has 14 residues. Per germline, CDR1 SGHTS and CDR2 YDEGEE. The V end was cut by 0 bases, the J end by 0 bases, with 6 bases between.

The CDR3 DNA reads as TGTGCCAGCAGCTGGGGCAGGGTAGGCGAGCAGTACTTC. This encodes CASSWGRVGEQYF. The chain couples TRBV7-8 to TRBJ2-7; weak D call: TRBD1 (5 bases). The CDR3 is 13 residues long. Germline CDR1 is SGHVS and CDR2 is FQNEAQ. The V and J ends lost 4 bases and 6 bases respectively, with 13 bases between them.

This chain connects TRBV30 to TRBJ1-1; TRBD1 is a possible D gene (5 bases). V lost 4 bases to trimming and J lost 8 bases, with 14 bases between them. The CDR3 has 12 amino acids. Germline V gene sequence: CDR1 GTSNPN, CDR2 SVGIG (reference sequence). In DNA, the CDR3 is TGTGCCTGGACCAGCTTCTCAGGGGAAGCTTTCTTT. Its protein is CAWTSFSGEAFF.

The chain combines TRBV4-3 with TRBJ1-2; the match to TRBD1 covers 7 bases. CDR3 length: 14 amino acids. The J segment lost 1 base and the V segment lost 4 bases, leaving 3 bases of the junction unmatched. Germline lookup yields CDR1 LGHNA and CDR2 YSLEER. The CDR3 here is CASSPRQGNYGYTF. The DNA for the CDR3 is TGCGCCAGCAGCCCGCGACAGGGTAACTATGGCTACACCTTC.

The CDR3 is CASSLGQGGYGYTF. The CDR3 region has the DNA TGTGCCAGCAGCTTGGGACAGGGAGGCTATGGCTACACCTTC. V usage is TRBV5-4 and J usage is TRBJ1-2; TRBD1 agrees at 7 bases. The CDR3 runs 14 residues. Germline CDR1 is SGHNT and CDR2 is YYREEE (reference sequence). The V and J ends lost 0 bases and 4 bases, in that order; junction bases with no gene match: 3.

V gene TRBV19 combines with J gene TRBJ1-2; maybe TRBD1 (5 bases). The germline V gene has CDR1 LNHDA and CDR2 SQIVND (reference sequence). Trimming pared 5 bases from V and 8 bases from J, leaving 18 bases between. The CDR3 is 14 amino acids. Here the CDR3 reads CASSAPQVPSGYTF. The CDR3 DNA is TGTGCCAGTAGTGCCCCACAGGTTCCTTCGGGCTACACCTTC.